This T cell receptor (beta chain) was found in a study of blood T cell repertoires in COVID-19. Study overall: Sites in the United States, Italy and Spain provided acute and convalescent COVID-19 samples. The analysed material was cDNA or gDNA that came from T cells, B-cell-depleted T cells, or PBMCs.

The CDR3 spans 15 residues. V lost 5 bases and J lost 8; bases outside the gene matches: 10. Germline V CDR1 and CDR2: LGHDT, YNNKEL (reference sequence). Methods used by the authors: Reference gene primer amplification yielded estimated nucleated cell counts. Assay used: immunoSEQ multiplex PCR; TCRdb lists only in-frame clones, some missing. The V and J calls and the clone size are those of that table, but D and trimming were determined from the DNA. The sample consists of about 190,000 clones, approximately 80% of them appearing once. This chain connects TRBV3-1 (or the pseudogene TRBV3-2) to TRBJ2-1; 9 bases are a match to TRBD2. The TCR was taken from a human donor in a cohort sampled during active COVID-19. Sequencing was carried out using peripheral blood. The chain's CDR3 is CASSTRAGGRDEQFF. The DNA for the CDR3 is TGTGCCAGCAGCACCCGAGCGGGGGGTAGGGATGAGCAGTTCTTC.